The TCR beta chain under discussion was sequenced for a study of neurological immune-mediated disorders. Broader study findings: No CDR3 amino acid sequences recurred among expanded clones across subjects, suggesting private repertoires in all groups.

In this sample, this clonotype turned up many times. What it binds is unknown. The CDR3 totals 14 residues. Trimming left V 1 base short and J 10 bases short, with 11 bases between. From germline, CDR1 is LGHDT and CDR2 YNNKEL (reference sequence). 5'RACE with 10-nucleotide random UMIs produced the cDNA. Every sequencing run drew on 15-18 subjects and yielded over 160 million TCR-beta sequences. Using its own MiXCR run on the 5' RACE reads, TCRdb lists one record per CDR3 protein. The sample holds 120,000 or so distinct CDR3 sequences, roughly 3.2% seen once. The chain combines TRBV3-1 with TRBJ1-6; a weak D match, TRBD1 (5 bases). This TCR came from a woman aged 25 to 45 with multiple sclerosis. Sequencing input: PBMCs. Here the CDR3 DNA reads TGTGCCAGCAGCCAAGCAGGGATCCAGTCACCCCTCCACTTT. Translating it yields CASSQAGIQSPLHF.